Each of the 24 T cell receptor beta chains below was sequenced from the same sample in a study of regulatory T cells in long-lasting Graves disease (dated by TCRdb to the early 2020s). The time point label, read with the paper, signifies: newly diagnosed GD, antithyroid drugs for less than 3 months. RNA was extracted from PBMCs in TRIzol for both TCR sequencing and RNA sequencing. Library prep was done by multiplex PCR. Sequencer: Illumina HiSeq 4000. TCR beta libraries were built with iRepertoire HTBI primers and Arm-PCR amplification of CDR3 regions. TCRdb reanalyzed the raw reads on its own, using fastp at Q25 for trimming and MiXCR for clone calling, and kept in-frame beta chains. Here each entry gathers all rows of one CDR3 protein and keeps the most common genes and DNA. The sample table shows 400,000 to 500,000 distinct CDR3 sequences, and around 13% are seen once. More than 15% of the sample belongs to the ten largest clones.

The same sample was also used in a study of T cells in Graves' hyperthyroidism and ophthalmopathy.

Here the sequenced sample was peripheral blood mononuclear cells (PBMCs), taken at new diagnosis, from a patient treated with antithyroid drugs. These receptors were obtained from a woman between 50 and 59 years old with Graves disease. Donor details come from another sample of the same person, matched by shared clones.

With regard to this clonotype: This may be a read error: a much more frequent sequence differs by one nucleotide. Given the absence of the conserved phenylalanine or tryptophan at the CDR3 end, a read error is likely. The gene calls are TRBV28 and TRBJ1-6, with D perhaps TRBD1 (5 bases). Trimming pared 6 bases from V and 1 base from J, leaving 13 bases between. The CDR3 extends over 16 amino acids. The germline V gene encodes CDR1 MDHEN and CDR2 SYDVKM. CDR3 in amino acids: CASSLTEGSYNSPLHV. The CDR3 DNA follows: TGTGCCAGCAGCCTGACAGAAGGGTCCTATAATTCACCCCTCCACGTT.

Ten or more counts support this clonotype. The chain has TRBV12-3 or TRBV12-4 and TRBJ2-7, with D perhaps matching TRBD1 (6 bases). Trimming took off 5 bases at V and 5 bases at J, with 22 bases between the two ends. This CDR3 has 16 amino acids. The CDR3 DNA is TGTGCCAGCAGTCCCCCAGGTGGACAGACGAGGGACGAGCAGTACTTC. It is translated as CASSPPGGQTRDEQYF.

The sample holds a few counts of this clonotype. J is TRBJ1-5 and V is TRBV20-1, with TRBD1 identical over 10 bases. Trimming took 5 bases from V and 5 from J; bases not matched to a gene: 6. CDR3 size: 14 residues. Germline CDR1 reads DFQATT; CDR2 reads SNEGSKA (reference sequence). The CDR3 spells CSALLGTGDQPQHF. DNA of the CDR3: TGCAGTGCTCTCCTCGGGACAGGGGATCAGCCCCAGCATTTT.

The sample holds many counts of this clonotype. CDR3 DNA sequence: TGTGCCAGCACCCTTGCAAATTACAAAAACATTCAGTACTTC. Amino acids: CASTLANYKNIQYF. This sequence joins TRBV12-3 or TRBV12-4 and TRBJ2-4; no reliable D call. V was shortened by 7 bases and J by 3 bases, with 13 bases between the two germline ends. The CDR3 contains 14 residues.

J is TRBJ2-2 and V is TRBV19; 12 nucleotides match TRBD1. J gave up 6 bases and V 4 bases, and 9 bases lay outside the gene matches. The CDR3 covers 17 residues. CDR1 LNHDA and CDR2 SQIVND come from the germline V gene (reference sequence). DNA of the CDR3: TGTGCCAGTAGTACCGTTCCGGGACAGGGGGCTGCCGGGGAGCTGTTTTTT. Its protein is CASSTVPGQGAAGELFF.

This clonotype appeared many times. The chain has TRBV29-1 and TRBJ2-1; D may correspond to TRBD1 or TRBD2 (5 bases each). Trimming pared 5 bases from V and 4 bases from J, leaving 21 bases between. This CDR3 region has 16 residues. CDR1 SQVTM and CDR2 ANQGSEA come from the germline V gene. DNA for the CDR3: TGCAGCGTTTGGGGGTGGGAAACCGAGGGGTACAATGAGCAGTTCTTC. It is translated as CSVWGWETEGYNEQFF.

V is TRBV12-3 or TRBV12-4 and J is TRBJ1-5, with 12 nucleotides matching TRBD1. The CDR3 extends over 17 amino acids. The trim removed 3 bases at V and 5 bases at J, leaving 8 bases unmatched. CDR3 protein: CASSLAPGQGADQPQHF. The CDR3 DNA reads TGTGCCAGCAGTTTGGCTCCGGGACAGGGGGCGGATCAGCCCCAGCATTTT.

The CDR3 sequence is CASSQDPAGGWETQYF. In DNA form, the CDR3 reads TGCGCCAGCAGCCAAGATCCGGCGGGAGGGTGGGAGACCCAGTACTTC. This rearrangement joins TRBV4-1 to TRBJ2-5; TRBD2 agrees at 9 bases. The ends lost 0 bases at V and 5 bases at J; junction bases unmatched: 7. The CDR3 is 16 amino acids. Germline CDR1 MGHRA, CDR2 YSYEKL.

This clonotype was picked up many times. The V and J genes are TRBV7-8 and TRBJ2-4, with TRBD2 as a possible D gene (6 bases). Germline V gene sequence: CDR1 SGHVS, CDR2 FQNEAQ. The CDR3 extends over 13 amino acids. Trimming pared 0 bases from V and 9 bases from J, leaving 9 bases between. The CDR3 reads CASSLAEGSIQYF. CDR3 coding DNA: TGTGCCAGCAGCTTAGCGGAGGGCAGCATTCAGTACTTC. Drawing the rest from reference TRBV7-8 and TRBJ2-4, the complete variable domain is GAGVSQSPRYKVAKRGQDVALRCDPISGHVSLFWYQQALGQGPEFLTYFQNEAQLDKSGLPSDRFFAERPEGSVSTLKIQRTQQEDSAVYLCASSLAEGSIQYFGAGTRLSVL.

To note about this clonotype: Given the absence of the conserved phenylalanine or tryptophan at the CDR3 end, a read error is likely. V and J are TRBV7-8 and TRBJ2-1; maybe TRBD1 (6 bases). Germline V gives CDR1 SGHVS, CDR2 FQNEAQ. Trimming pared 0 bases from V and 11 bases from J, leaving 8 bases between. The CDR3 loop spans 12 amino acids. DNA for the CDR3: TGTGCCAGCAGCTTAGCTGGGACACAGCAGTTCCTC. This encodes CASSLAGTQQFL.

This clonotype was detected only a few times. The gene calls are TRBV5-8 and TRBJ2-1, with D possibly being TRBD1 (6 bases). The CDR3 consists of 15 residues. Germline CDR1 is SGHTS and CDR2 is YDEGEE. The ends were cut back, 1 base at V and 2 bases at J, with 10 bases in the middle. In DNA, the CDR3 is TGTGCCAGCAGCTTGCAGGGGTCCGCCTACAATGAGCAGTTCTTC. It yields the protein CASSLQGSAYNEQFF.

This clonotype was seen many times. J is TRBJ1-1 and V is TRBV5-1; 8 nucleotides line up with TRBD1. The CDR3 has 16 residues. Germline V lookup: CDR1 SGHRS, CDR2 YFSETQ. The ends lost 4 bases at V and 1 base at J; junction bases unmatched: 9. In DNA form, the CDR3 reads TGCGCCAGCAGCGGACAGGGAGCCCAAGGGAACACTGAAGCTTTCTTT. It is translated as CASSGQGAQGNTEAFF.

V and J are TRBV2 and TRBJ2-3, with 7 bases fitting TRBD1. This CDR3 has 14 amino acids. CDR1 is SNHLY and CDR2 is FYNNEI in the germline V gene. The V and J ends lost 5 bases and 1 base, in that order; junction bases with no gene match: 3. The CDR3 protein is CASSNRGRTDTQYF. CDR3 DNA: TGTGCCAGCAGTAACAGGGGCCGCACAGATACGCAGTATTTT.

In DNA form, the CDR3 reads TGCGCCAGCAGCTTGGTTGTAGGATCCAACTATGGCTACACCTTC. It encodes CASSLVVGSNYGYTF. This chain uses TRBV5-1 with TRBJ1-2, with D unclear. V was clipped by 0 bases and J by 2 bases, with 11 bases between them. The germline V gene encodes CDR1 SGHRS and CDR2 YFSETQ. This CDR3 has 15 residues.

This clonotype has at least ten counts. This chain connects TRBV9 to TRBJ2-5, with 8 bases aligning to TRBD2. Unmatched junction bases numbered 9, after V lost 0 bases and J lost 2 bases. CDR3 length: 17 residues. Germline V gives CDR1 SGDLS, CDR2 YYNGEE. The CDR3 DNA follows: TGTGCCAGCAGCGTAGGGGCGGTAGCGGGAACGCAAGAGACCCAGTACTTC. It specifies CASSVGAVAGTQETQYF.

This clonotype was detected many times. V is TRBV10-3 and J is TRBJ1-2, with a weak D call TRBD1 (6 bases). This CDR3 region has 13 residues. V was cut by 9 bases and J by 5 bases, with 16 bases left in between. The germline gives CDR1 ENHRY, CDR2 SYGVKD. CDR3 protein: CAIRETGDYGYTF. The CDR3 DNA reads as TGTGCCATACGGGAGACAGGCGATTATGGCTACACCTTC.

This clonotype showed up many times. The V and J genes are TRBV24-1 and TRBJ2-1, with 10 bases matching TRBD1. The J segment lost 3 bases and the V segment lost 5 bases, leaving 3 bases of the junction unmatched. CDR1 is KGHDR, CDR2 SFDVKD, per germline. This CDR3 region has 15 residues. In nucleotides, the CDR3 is TGTGCCACCAGTGGCCGGGACAGGGGCTACAATGAGCAGTTCTTC. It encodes CATSGRDRGYNEQFF.

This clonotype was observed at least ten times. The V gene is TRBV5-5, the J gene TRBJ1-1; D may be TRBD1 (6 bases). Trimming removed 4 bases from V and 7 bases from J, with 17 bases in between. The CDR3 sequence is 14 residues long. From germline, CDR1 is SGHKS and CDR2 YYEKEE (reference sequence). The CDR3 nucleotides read TGTGCCAGCAGCACAGGACAGCTCGCCGATGAAGCTTTCTTT. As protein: CASSTGQLADEAFF.

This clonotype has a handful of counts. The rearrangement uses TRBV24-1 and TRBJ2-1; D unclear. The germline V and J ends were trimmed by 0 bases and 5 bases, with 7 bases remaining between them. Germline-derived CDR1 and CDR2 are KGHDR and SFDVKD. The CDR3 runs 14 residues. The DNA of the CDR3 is TGTGCCACCAGTGATTTGAGGCAGGACAATGAGCAGTTCTTC. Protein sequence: CATSDLRQDNEQFF.

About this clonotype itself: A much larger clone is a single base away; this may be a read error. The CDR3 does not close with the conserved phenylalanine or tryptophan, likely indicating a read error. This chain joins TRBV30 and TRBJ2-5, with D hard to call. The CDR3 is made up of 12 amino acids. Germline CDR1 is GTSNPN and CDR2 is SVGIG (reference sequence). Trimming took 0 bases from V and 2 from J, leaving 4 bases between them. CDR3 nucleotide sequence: TGTGCCTGGAGTGTCCTACAAGAGACCCAGTACGTC. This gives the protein CAWSVLQETQYV.

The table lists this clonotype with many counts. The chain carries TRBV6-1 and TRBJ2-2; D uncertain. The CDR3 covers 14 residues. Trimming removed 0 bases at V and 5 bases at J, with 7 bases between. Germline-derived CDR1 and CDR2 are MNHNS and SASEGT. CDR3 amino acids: CASSEARQTGELFF. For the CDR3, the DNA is TGTGCCAGCAGTGAAGCTAGGCAGACCGGGGAGCTGTTTTTT.

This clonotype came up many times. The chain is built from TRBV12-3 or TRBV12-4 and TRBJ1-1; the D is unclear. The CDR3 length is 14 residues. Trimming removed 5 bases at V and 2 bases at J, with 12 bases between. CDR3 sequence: CASSVRTLNTEAFF. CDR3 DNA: TGTGCCAGCAGTGTCAGGACTCTTAACACTGAAGCTTTCTTT.

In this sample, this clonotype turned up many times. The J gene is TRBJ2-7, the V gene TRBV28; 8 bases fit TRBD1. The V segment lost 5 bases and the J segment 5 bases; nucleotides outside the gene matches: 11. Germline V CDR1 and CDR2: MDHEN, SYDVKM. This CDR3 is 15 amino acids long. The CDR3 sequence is CASSNTGTGVHEQYF. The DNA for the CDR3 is TGTGCCAGCAGTAACACCGGGACAGGTGTCCACGAGCAGTACTTC. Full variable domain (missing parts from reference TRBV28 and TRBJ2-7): DVKVTQSSRYLVKRTGEKVFLECVQDMDHENMFWYRQDPGLGLRLIYFSYDVKMKEKGDIPEGYSVSREKKERFSLILESASTNQTSMYLCASSNTGTGVHEQYFGPGTRLTVT.

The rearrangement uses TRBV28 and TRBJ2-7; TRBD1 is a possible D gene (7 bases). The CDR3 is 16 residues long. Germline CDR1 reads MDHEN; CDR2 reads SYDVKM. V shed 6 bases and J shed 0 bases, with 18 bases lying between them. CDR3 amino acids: CASRPPVRGDSYEQYF. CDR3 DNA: TGTGCCAGCAGACCTCCGGTCAGGGGGGACTCCTACGAGCAGTACTTC.